These T cell receptor beta chains were read from a single sample in a study of blood T cells in healthy people across ages. One entry per CDR3 protein results from TCRdb running MiXCR on the 5' RACE reads. This table holds roughly 860,000 distinct CDR3 sequences, less than 80% found once. The sample taken for sequencing was blood. These receptors were collected from a man younger than 45 in good health. CDR3s include the opening cysteine and the closing phenylalanine or tryptophan. D genes are given only for firm matches. Clone size is not always given. Where it is, it says once, few, many or a class for expanded clones.

size: .; V: TRBV19; D: TRBD2; J: TRBJ2-1; CDR3: CASSIAGGVYNEQFF; DNA: TGTGCCAGTAGTATAGCTGGGGGGGTGTACAATGAGCAGTTCTTC
size: .; V: TRBV6-2/TRBV6-3; D: .; J: TRBJ2-3; CDR3: CASSDLQGERTKTDTQYF; DNA: TGTGCCAGCAGCGATTTACAGGGTGAGAGAACTAAGACAGATACGCAGTATTTT
size: once; V: TRBV5-1; D: TRBD1; J: TRBJ2-3; CDR3: CASSWTGLGFRDTDTQYF; DNA: TGCGCCAGCAGCTGGACAGGGTTGGGCTTCCGGGACACAGATACGCAGTATTTT
size: .; V: TRBV9; D: TRBD2; J: TRBJ2-1; CDR3: CASSVAGTSGGAGEQFF; DNA: TGTGCCAGCAGCGTAGCGGGGACTAGCGGGGGGGCAGGTGAGCAGTTCTTC
size: .; V: TRBV20-1; D: .; J: TRBJ2-5; CDR3: CSASRTAQETQYF; DNA: TGCAGTGCTAGTAGGACAGCCCAAGAGACCCAGTACTTC
size: .; V: TRBV7-9; D: .; J: TRBJ1-2; CDR3: CASSSGDKYGYTF; DNA: TGTGCCAGCAGCTCGGGGGACAAGTATGGCTACACCTTC
size: .; V: TRBV28; D: .; J: TRBJ2-7; CDR3: CASSSGWQTDYEQYF; DNA: TGTGCCAGCAGTTCAGGATGGCAGACAGATTACGAGCAGTACTTC
size: .; V: TRBV9; D: .; J: TRBJ1-2; CDR3: CASSVGNRGGGYGYTF; DNA: TGTGCCAGCAGCGTAGGAAATCGGGGCGGTGGCTATGGCTACACCTTC
size: many; V: TRBV7-2; D: TRBD2; J: TRBJ2-3; CDR3: CASSLGGGADTQYF; DNA: TGTGCCAGCAGCTTGGGCGGGGGAGCAGATACGCAGTATTTT
size: .; V: TRBV20-1; D: .; J: TRBJ1-2; CDR3: CSAGGHPADYGYTF; DNA: TGCAGTGCTGGAGGACACCCTGCAGACTATGGCTACACCTTC
size: .; V: TRBV7-2; D: TRBD1; J: TRBJ2-3; CDR3: CASSGDRVGTDTQYF; DNA: TGTGCCAGCAGCGGGGACAGGGTCGGCACAGATACGCAGTATTTT
size: few; V: TRBV3-1; D: .; J: TRBJ2-2; CDR3: CASSPGGELFF; DNA: TGTGCCAGCAGCCCCGGCGGTGAGCTGTTTTTT
size: .; V: TRBV7-8; D: TRBD1; J: TRBJ2-1; CDR3: CASSVRQGGYNEQFF; DNA: TGTGCCAGCAGCGTGAGACAGGGGGGTTACAATGAGCAGTTCTTC
size: .; V: TRBV3-1; D: .; J: TRBJ1-2; CDR3: CASSQLPAKVNYGYTF; DNA: TGTGCCAGCAGCCAACTTCCGGCAAAGGTCAACTATGGCTACACCTTC
size: .; V: TRBV12-3/TRBV12-4; D: .; J: TRBJ2-3; CDR3: CASSHSGNTDTQYF; DNA: TGTGCCAGCAGTCATAGCGGAAACACAGATACGCAGTATTTT
size: few; V: TRBV7-8; D: .; J: TRBJ2-6; CDR3: CASSLATGSRDVLTF; DNA: TGTGCCAGCAGCTTAGCTACGGGCAGCCGCGACGTCCTGACTTTC
size: .; V: TRBV6-1; D: .; J: TRBJ1-5; CDR3: CASSGATVTASNQPQHF; DNA: TGTGCCAGCAGTGGAGCCACCGTGACAGCAAGCAATCAGCCCCAGCATTTT
size: .; V: TRBV5-5; D: .; J: TRBJ2-5; CDR3: CASSEGGLKETQYF; DNA: TGTGCCAGCAGCGAGGGGGGGCTCAAAGAGACCCAGTACTTC
size: .; V: TRBV29-1; D: TRBD1; J: TRBJ1-6; CDR3: CSSKAGTENSPLHF; DNA: TGCAGCTCGAAAGCCGGGACAGAAAATTCACCCCTCCACTTT
size: many; V: TRBV30; D: .; J: TRBJ2-7; CDR3: CAWTKAGEKYF; DNA: TGTGCCTGGACTAAGGCAGGGGAAAAGTACTTC
size: .; V: TRBV2; D: .; J: TRBJ1-2; CDR3: CASSEAPRGGGYTF; DNA: TGTGCCAGCAGTGAAGCCCCCAGGGGAGGTGGCTACACCTTC
size: .; V: TRBV10-3; D: .; J: TRBJ1-2; CDR3: CAISESTVHSNYGYTF; DNA: TGTGCCATCAGTGAGTCTACGGTCCACTCTAACTATGGCTACACCTTC
size: .; V: TRBV4-3; D: TRBD2; J: TRBJ2-3; CDR3: CASSQEGRAAGSTDTQYF; DNA: TGCGCCAGCAGCCAAGAAGGGAGGGCGGCAGGGAGCACAGATACGCAGTATTTT
size: .; V: TRBV29-1; D: .; J: TRBJ2-1; CDR3: CSTMRGYSYNEQFF; DNA: TGCAGCACCATGAGGGGATACTCCTACAATGAGCAGTTCTTC
size: .; V: TRBV29-1; D: TRBD1; J: TRBJ2-1; CDR3: CSVVGGTRDRVLSNEQFF; DNA: TGCAGCGTTGTGGGGGGGACCCGGGACAGGGTCCTAAGTAATGAGCAGTTCTTC
size: few; V: TRBV9; D: TRBD2; J: TRBJ2-1; CDR3: CASSDLRTSGVSEQFF; DNA: TGTGCCAGCAGCGACCTCAGGACTAGCGGGGTTAGTGAGCAGTTCTTC
size: .; V: TRBV3-1; D: TRBD1; J: TRBJ2-4; CDR3: CASSLGTGWNIQYF; DNA: TGTGCCAGCAGCCTGGGGACAGGGTGGAACATTCAGTACTTC
size: once; V: TRBV7-3; D: TRBD2; J: TRBJ2-7; CDR3: CASSAQGLADEQYF; DNA: TGTGCCAGCAGCGCCCAGGGACTAGCGGACGAGCAGTACTTC
size: .; V: TRBV2; D: .; J: TRBJ2-3; CDR3: CASSETSTDTQYF; DNA: TGTGCCAGCAGTGAAACTAGCACAGATACGCAGTATTTT
size: .; V: TRBV28; D: .; J: TRBJ1-4; CDR3: CASELSRGGEKLFF; DNA: TGTGCCAGCGAGTTATCACGGGGAGGGGAAAAACTGTTTTTT
size: .; V: TRBV20-1; D: .; J: TRBJ2-1; CDR3: CSATDSAVLQFF; DNA: TGCAGTGCGACGGACAGTGCGGTCCTTCAGTTCTTC
size: .; V: TRBV20-1; D: .; J: TRBJ1-6; CDR3: CSARVSSFRDSPLHF; DNA: TGCAGTGCTAGGGTATCAAGTTTTCGGGATTCACCCCTCCACTTT
size: .; V: TRBV7-6; D: TRBD1; J: TRBJ2-7; CDR3: CASSLGGTGQITYEQYF; DNA: TGTGCCAGCAGCCTCGGCGGGACAGGCCAAATAACCTACGAGCAGTACTTC
size: few; V: TRBV20-1; D: .; J: TRBJ2-3; CDR3: CSAKIINRDTQYF; DNA: TGCAGTGCTAAGATCATAAACCGAGATACGCAGTATTTT
size: .; V: TRBV7-9; D: .; J: TRBJ2-1; CDR3: CASSSSLTNSYNEQFF; DNA: TGTGCCAGCAGCTCCTCGCTAACGAACTCCTACAATGAGCAGTTCTTC
size: .; V: TRBV7-2; D: TRBD2; J: TRBJ2-3; CDR3: CASSLLAGGGGDTQYF; DNA: TGTGCCAGCAGCTTATTAGCGGGGGGAGGAGGCGATACGCAGTATTTT
size: .; V: TRBV7-2; D: .; J: TRBJ2-5; CDR3: CASSSEDSETQYF; DNA: TGTGCCAGCAGCTCAGAGGACTCGGAGACCCAGTACTTC
size: few; V: TRBV7-8; D: .; J: TRBJ2-5; CDR3: CASSFLGLQETQYF; DNA: TGTGCCAGCAGCTTCCTGGGGTTACAAGAGACCCAGTACTTC
size: .; V: TRBV6-1; D: TRBD1; J: TRBJ2-7; CDR3: CASIVTGNSEQYF; DNA: TGTGCCAGCATAGTGACAGGGAATTCCGAGCAGTACTTC
size: few; V: TRBV15; D: TRBD1; J: TRBJ2-7; CDR3: CATSRGRRTGSYEQYF; DNA: TGTGCCACCAGCAGAGGCAGACGGACAGGCTCCTACGAGCAGTACTTC
size: .; V: TRBV7-3; D: .; J: TRBJ2-7; CDR3: CASSLATGTPIEQYF; DNA: TGTGCCAGCAGCTTAGCGACAGGAACCCCTATCGAGCAGTACTTC
size: .; V: TRBV7-9; D: TRBD1; J: TRBJ1-6; CDR3: CASSQGGYNSPLHF; DNA: TGCGCCAGCAGCCAGGGGGGCTATAATTCACCCCTCCACTTT